These 9 T cell receptor beta chains were sequenced from one sample in a study of cytomegalovirus exposure and HLA in healthy donors. PCR was performed using 60 Vbeta and 13 Jbeta primers. Sequencing was performed with immunoSEQ multiplex PCR; in TCRdb, only in-frame clones are kept and a portion is missing. The data hold roughly 150,000 clones, with 70% to 80% observed a single time. The source material was PBMCs. These TCRs come from a woman aged 40 to 50 in good health and CMV-seronegative.

Turning to this clone: At one end, the junction sequence differs from germline, possibly due to a read error. This chain joins TRBV2 and TRBJ2-7, with D possibly matching TRBD1 (5 bases). The CDR3 extends over 13 amino acids. The germline V gene encodes CDR1 SNHLY and CDR2 FYNNEI. CDR3 amino acids: CASSDPGQALLLF. In DNA, the CDR3 is TGTGCCAGCAGTGACCCAGGACAAGCCCTACTCCTCTTC.

V gene TRBV5-8 combines with J gene TRBJ1-2, with D perhaps matching TRBD1 (6 bases). The germline V gene has CDR1 SGHTS and CDR2 YDEGEE. The length of the CDR3 is 12 residues. Between the trimmed V and J ends, which lost 0 bases and 6 bases, there was a span of 6 bases. The CDR3 DNA reads TGTGCCAGCAGCTTGGCAGGGGATGGCTACACCTTC. Amino acids: CASSLAGDGYTF.

The V and J genes are TRBV27 and TRBJ2-1; possibly TRBD2 for D (6 bases). Germline V gene sequence: CDR1 MNHEY, CDR2 SMNVEV (reference sequence). The CDR3 consists of 17 residues. V lost 5 bases, J lost 10 bases, and 27 bases lay in between. This CDR3 reads CASSDFPSVSPTREQFF. In nucleotides, the CDR3 is TGTGCCAGCAGTGATTTCCCTAGCGTATCCCCCACAAGGGAGCAGTTCTTC.

This sequence joins TRBV28 and TRBJ2-2; TRBD2 aligns across 7 bases. The CDR3 sequence is 17 residues long. CDR1 is MDHEN and CDR2 is SYDVKM in the germline V gene. V shed 5 bases and J 2 bases; nucleotides not matched to a gene: 11. In DNA form, the CDR3 reads TGTGCCAGCAGTCCGGCGGGCGGGAGCCCCAACACCGGGGAGCTGTTTTTT. The encoded protein is CASSPAGGSPNTGELFF.

The chain carries TRBV27 and TRBJ2-3; 10 bases line up with TRBD1. The CDR3 totals 16 residues. The germline CDR1 and CDR2 sequences are MNHEY and SMNVEV (reference sequence). With V trimmed by 4 bases and J by 4 bases, 8 bases remained unmatched. CDR3 in amino acids: CASSSGQGGGPDTQYF. In DNA form, the CDR3 reads TGTGCCAGCAGTTCCGGACAGGGGGGAGGACCAGATACGCAGTATTTT.

Details on this clone: The sample contains more than one DNA sequence encoding this CDR3. The chain uses TRBV2 and TRBJ1-5; perhaps TRBD1 as D (5 bases). The V end lost 0 bases, the J end lost 4 bases, and 7 bases lay between the germline ends. CDR1 SNHLY and CDR2 FYNNEI come from the germline V gene. This CDR3 has 14 amino acids. The CDR3 nucleotides read TGTGCCAGCAGTGAAGCGACAGTGAATCAGCCCCAGCATTTT. Encoded protein: CASSEATVNQPQHF.

The chain joins TRBV6-8 to TRBJ2-7; weak D call: TRBD2 (6 bases). Germline loops: CDR1 MNHGY, CDR2 SAAAGT. Trimming took off 8 bases at V and 4 bases at J, with 15 bases between the two ends. The CDR3 consists of 13 residues. The CDR3, as DNA: TGTGCCAGCCCGAAGACTAGGAGGTACGAGCAGTACTTC. Encoded protein: CASPKTRRYEQYF.

This clone was found once. The CDR3 nucleotides read TGTGCCAGCAGTTATGACTACAACACCGGGGAGCTGTTTTTT. Its protein is CASSYDYNTGELFF. The genes are TRBV6-6 and TRBJ2-2; D perhaps matches TRBD2 (5 bases). This CDR3 is built from 14 residues. The germline V and J ends were trimmed by 3 bases and 2 bases, with 7 bases remaining between them. Germline V gene lookup returns CDR1 MNHNY and CDR2 SVGAGI (reference sequence).

This clone was seen only once. The chain employs TRBV9 and TRBJ2-1, with TRBD2 matching over 8 bases. J gave up 10 bases and V 0 bases, and 3 bases lay outside the gene matches. The length of the CDR3 is 13 residues. Germline CDR1 reads SGDLS; CDR2 reads YYNGEE. CDR3: CASSVGLAREQFF. CDR3 coding DNA: TGTGCCAGCAGCGTAGGACTAGCGCGCGAGCAGTTCTTC.